This TCR beta chain was profiled in a study of shared clonotypes between healthy human individuals. Study-wide findings and caveats: The four-donor shared clonotypes exceeded non-shared clonotypes in generation probability, with non-shared ones scoring lower. Even with large depth, rarefaction showed that sorted-subset sequencing was incomplete.

This CDR3 spans 15 amino acids. Germline assignment: CDR1 SGHNT and CDR2 YYREEE (reference sequence). V dropped 2 bases and J dropped 5; count of bases not matched to a gene: 5. Note on this clone: The antigen remains unidentified.

Generated by immunoSEQ multiplex PCR, the TCRdb table keeps only in-frame clones and is missing some. The data contain millions of clones, approximately 94% of them singletons. The donor cohort consisted entirely of Caucasian adults residing in Nashville, Tennessee. Researchers partitioned CD4+ cells into CD45RA+ naive and CD45RA-negative memory subsets. The origin of this receptor is a man between 18 and 35 years old in good health. The specimen sequenced was naive CD4+ T cells sorted from blood. The subset was: CD45RA+ positively selected. This chain uses TRBV5-4 with TRBJ1-2, with 11 bases fitting TRBD1. Written as DNA, the CDR3 is TGTGCCAGCAGCTTTGGGGGACAGGGGGTTTATGGCTACACCTTC. The encoded protein is CASSFGGQGVYGYTF.